This TCR beta chain stems from a study of T-cell reconstitution after alpha-beta-depleted transplantation in children. Study observations and caveats: In some patients, recipient T cells and intrathymic progenitors surviving conditioning explained high day-60 diversity.

A library of TCRbeta sequences, prepared with unique molecular identifiers, was generated. One entry per CDR3 protein results from TCRdb running MiXCR on the PCR reads. The sample comprises approximately 80,000 distinct CDR3 sequences, 13% to 15% of which are singletons, and 25% to 35% rests with the top ten. Germline V gene sequence: CDR1 SGHDN, CDR2 FVKESK. The V and J ends lost 4 bases and 4 bases, in that order; junction bases with no gene match: 5. The CDR3 length is 15 residues. This clonotype was seen more than once but under ten times. Its target is not known. This receptor was identified in a male patient aged 2 to 9 who had a stem cell transplant for acute lymphoblastic leukemia, so the T cells may come from the graft donor. The material was PBMCs, mostly from graft donor cells, obtained 180 days after TCRalphabeta/CD19-depleted stem cell transplant. This sequence joins TRBV14 and TRBJ2-1, with 9 bases lining up with TRBD2. The CDR3 sequence is CASSRLADFYNEQFF. The CDR3 bases are TGTGCCAGCAGCCGACTAGCGGACTTTTACAATGAGCAGTTCTTC.